This T cell receptor beta chain originates from a study of blood T cell repertoires in COVID-19. Background on the study: The analysed material was cDNA or gDNA that came from T cells, B-cell-depleted T cells, or PBMCs.

In the authors' methods: Reference gene primer amplification gave nucleated cell count estimates. Only in-frame clones appear in the TCRdb table, and some are missing; sequencing was by immunoSEQ multiplex PCR. V and J calls plus clone size are reproduced from that table; the DNA served to infer D and trimming. Of about 280,000 clones in the sample, 70% to 90% were seen once. Sequencing input: peripheral blood. The TCR sequence derives from a man younger than 30 with active or convalescent COVID-19.

CDR3 sequence reads: CASSPSLNNEQFF. The CDR3 DNA reads as TGTGCCAGCAGCCCAAGCCTCAACAATGAGCAGTTCTTC. V usage is TRBV3-1 (or the pseudogene TRBV3-2) and J usage is TRBJ2-1; D not resolved. V shed 4 bases and J shed 5 bases, with 9 bases lying between them. The germline V gene has CDR1 LGHDT and CDR2 YNNKEL (reference sequence). CDR3 length: 13 residues.